Listed below are T cell receptor beta chains from one sample, sequenced in a study of PD-L1 blockade in urothelial cancer. TCRdb's copy holds only in-frame clones and misses some; the assay was immunoSEQ multiplex PCR. The sample carries some 120,000 clones, 85% to 95% recorded once. This specimen consisted of PBMCs, obtained around atezolizumab (anti-PD-L1) treatment. These receptors all come from a man in his 60s with urothelial cancer. Each CDR3 is given with its conserved first and last residue. The D gene is left open where the match is weak. Clone size is shown for a subset of rows, as once, few, many or a class of expanded clone.

CDR3nt: TGTGCCAGCAGCCCGGGGAGCCAGATCCAAGAGACCCAGTACTTC
CDR3aa: CASSPGSQIQETQYF
d_gene: .
abundance: .
v_gene: TRBV7-2
j_gene: TRBJ2-5

CDR3nt: TGTGCCAGCAGTACACAAAACCTCATGAACACTGAAGCTTTCTTT
CDR3aa: CASSTQNLMNTEAFF
d_gene: .
abundance: .
v_gene: TRBV27
j_gene: TRBJ1-1

CDR3nt: TGTGCCAGTGGAACCGACAGTTACTCTGGAAACACCATATATTTT
CDR3aa: CASGTDSYSGNTIYF
d_gene: .
abundance: .
v_gene: TRBV19
j_gene: TRBJ1-3

CDR3nt: TGTGCCAGCAGCTTAGGGACAGCTAATGAAAAACTGTTTTTT
CDR3aa: CASSLGTANEKLFF
d_gene: .
abundance: .
v_gene: TRBV7-8
j_gene: TRBJ1-4

CDR3nt: TGCAGCGTGGTGAAATCGGGACTAGCGGGAGGAGATACGCAGTATTTT
CDR3aa: CSVVKSGLAGGDTQYF
d_gene: TRBD2
abundance: .
v_gene: TRBV29-1
j_gene: TRBJ2-3

CDR3nt: TGTGCCAGCAGCGTCGAGAGCGGTCAGCCCCAGCATTTT
CDR3aa: CASSVESGQPQHF
d_gene: .
abundance: .
v_gene: TRBV9
j_gene: TRBJ1-5

CDR3nt: TGTGCCAGCAGCTTGGTACAGGGGGCTAGGAATGAGCAGTTCTTC
CDR3aa: CASSLVQGARNEQFF
d_gene: TRBD1
abundance: .
v_gene: TRBV7-3
j_gene: TRBJ2-1

CDR3nt: TGTGCAAGTCGCTTAGGCCCAGACAGGGACAATCAGCCCCAGCATTTT
CDR3aa: CASRLGPDRDNQPQHF
d_gene: .
abundance: .
v_gene: TRBV12-2
j_gene: TRBJ1-5

CDR3nt: TGTGCCACCAGCAGATCGACAGGGCCTCCCTACACCTTC
CDR3aa: CATSRSTGPPYTF
d_gene: TRBD1
abundance: .
v_gene: TRBV15
j_gene: TRBJ1-2

CDR3nt: TGTGCCAGCAGTGACCTAGCGGGTCCCTACGAGCAGTACTTC
CDR3aa: CASSDLAGPYEQYF
d_gene: TRBD2
abundance: many
v_gene: TRBV6-4
j_gene: TRBJ2-7

CDR3nt: TGTGCCAGCAGCTTAGGACAGGGAGAGGGGAATCAGCCCCAGCATTTT
CDR3aa: CASSLGQGEGNQPQHF
d_gene: TRBD1
abundance: once
v_gene: TRBV7-2
j_gene: TRBJ1-5

CDR3nt: TGTGCCAGCAGTCAGGGACAGGGAAAGACCGGGGAGCTGTTTTTT
CDR3aa: CASSQGQGKTGELFF
d_gene: TRBD1
abundance: few
v_gene: TRBV14
j_gene: TRBJ2-2

CDR3nt: TGTGCCAGCAGTGCCTCTACAGTTACGGCCCCTGGAAACACCATATATTTT
CDR3aa: CASSASTVTAPGNTIYF
d_gene: .
abundance: .
v_gene: TRBV6-1
j_gene: TRBJ1-3

CDR3nt: TGTGCCAGCAGCTCACAGGGGCGGACTAATGAAAAACTGTTTTTT
CDR3aa: CASSSQGRTNEKLFF
d_gene: TRBD1
abundance: once
v_gene: TRBV7-2
j_gene: TRBJ1-4

CDR3nt: TGTGCCAGCAGCTTGCTCTCAGGGGATTCCTACGAGCAGTACTTC
CDR3aa: CASSLLSGDSYEQYF
d_gene: .
abundance: .
v_gene: TRBV5-4
j_gene: TRBJ2-7

CDR3nt: TGTGCCAGCTCGCGCAACACGGGACTAGCGGGGGCCACCGGGGAGCTGTTTTTT
CDR3aa: CASSRNTGLAGATGELFF
d_gene: TRBD2
abundance: .
v_gene: TRBV18
j_gene: TRBJ2-2

CDR3nt: TGTGCCAGCAGTTTGAATTCCGGGAGCCCCTACGAGCAGTACTTC
CDR3aa: CASSLNSGSPYEQYF
d_gene: .
abundance: .
v_gene: TRBV6-5
j_gene: TRBJ2-7

CDR3nt: TGCGCCAGCAGCTTGGCTGTGGGAGGGCCCGGGGAGCTGTTTTTT
CDR3aa: CASSLAVGGPGELFF
d_gene: TRBD2
abundance: .
v_gene: TRBV5-1
j_gene: TRBJ2-2

CDR3nt: TGTGCCAGCTCACCGGGACTAGTAGAGACCCAGTACTTC
CDR3aa: CASSPGLVETQYF
d_gene: TRBD2
abundance: once
v_gene: TRBV18
j_gene: TRBJ2-5

CDR3nt: TGTGCCAGCAGCCAAGATTGGGCCAGGGGAGAGACCCAGTACTTC
CDR3aa: CASSQDWARGETQYF
d_gene: .
abundance: .
v_gene: TRBV14
j_gene: TRBJ2-5

CDR3nt: TGTGCCAGCAGGGCCGGGACACCAAACGGAAACACCATATATTTT
CDR3aa: CASRAGTPNGNTIYF
d_gene: .
abundance: .
v_gene: TRBV28
j_gene: TRBJ1-3

CDR3nt: TGTGCCAGCAGTGAGGTCCCGAGCACCGGGGAGCTGTTTTTT
CDR3aa: CASSEVPSTGELFF
d_gene: .
abundance: .
v_gene: TRBV2
j_gene: TRBJ2-2

CDR3nt: TGTGCCAGCAGCTCCCGAATTCAGGGGGCGAACAGGAAAGAGACCCAGTACTTC
CDR3aa: CASSSRIQGANRKETQYF
d_gene: TRBD1
abundance: .
v_gene: TRBV7-7
j_gene: TRBJ2-5

CDR3nt: TGTGCCAGCAGCTTAACCTATCAGGGAGGGGAGCTGTTTTTT
CDR3aa: CASSLTYQGGELFF
d_gene: .
abundance: .
v_gene: TRBV7-3
j_gene: TRBJ2-2

CDR3nt: TGTGCCAGCAGTTATGGGGCGGGAGGAACCACCGGGGAGCTGTTTTTT
CDR3aa: CASSYGAGGTTGELFF
d_gene: TRBD2
abundance: .
v_gene: TRBV6-6
j_gene: TRBJ2-2

CDR3nt: TGTGCCTGGGAGACAGGGGGCGGAGAGACCCAGTACTTC
CDR3aa: CAWETGGGETQYF
d_gene: TRBD1
abundance: .
v_gene: TRBV30
j_gene: TRBJ2-5

CDR3nt: TGCGCCAGCAGCCTTGGGACTAGCGGGAGAGGCACAGATACGCAGTATTTT
CDR3aa: CASSLGTSGRGTDTQYF
d_gene: TRBD2
abundance: .
v_gene: TRBV5-1
j_gene: TRBJ2-3

CDR3nt: TGTGCCAGCAGCTTGGCCGCCAGGTCTAGCACAGATACGCAGTATTTT
CDR3aa: CASSLAARSSTDTQYF
d_gene: .
abundance: .
v_gene: TRBV5-6
j_gene: TRBJ2-3

CDR3nt: TGCGCCAGCAGCTTGGTCAGCGGGAGCTACAATGAGCAGTTCTTC
CDR3aa: CASSLVSGSYNEQFF
d_gene: TRBD2
abundance: .
v_gene: TRBV5-1
j_gene: TRBJ2-1

CDR3nt: TGCGCCAGCAGCCCGGGGGGACTAGCGGGAGGGAGCCCCGAGACCCAGTACTTC
CDR3aa: CASSPGGLAGGSPETQYF
d_gene: TRBD2
abundance: .
v_gene: TRBV5-1
j_gene: TRBJ2-5

CDR3nt: TGTGCCGCCCAGGGGGCGAGGAACACTGAAGCTTTCTTT
CDR3aa: CAAQGARNTEAFF
d_gene: TRBD1
abundance: .
v_gene: TRBV19
j_gene: TRBJ1-1

CDR3nt: TGTGCCAGCGACAGAGCTAACTATGGCTACACCTTC
CDR3aa: CASDRANYGYTF
d_gene: .
abundance: few
v_gene: TRBV2
j_gene: TRBJ1-2

CDR3nt: TGCGCCAGCAGCTCTTACCGGACAGCTAGCACAGATACGCAGTATTTT
CDR3aa: CASSSYRTASTDTQYF
d_gene: .
abundance: .
v_gene: TRBV5-1
j_gene: TRBJ2-3

CDR3nt: TGTGCCAGCAGCTCGGGAGGGTCCTACGAGCAGTACTTC
CDR3aa: CASSSGGSYEQYF
d_gene: TRBD2
abundance: .
v_gene: TRBV7-9
j_gene: TRBJ2-7

CDR3nt: TGTGCCAGCAGTCCCCCACAGGCTATCTACGAGCAGTACTTC
CDR3aa: CASSPPQAIYEQYF
d_gene: .
abundance: .
v_gene: TRBV28
j_gene: TRBJ2-7

CDR3nt: TGTGCCAGTAGTATGTCACAGATTCAAGAGACCCAGTACTTC
CDR3aa: CASSMSQIQETQYF
d_gene: .
abundance: .
v_gene: TRBV19
j_gene: TRBJ2-5

CDR3nt: TGTGCCAGTCGTTGGTATGGGAGCTCCTACAATGAGCAGTTCTTC
CDR3aa: CASRWYGSSYNEQFF
d_gene: .
abundance: .
v_gene: TRBV6-1
j_gene: TRBJ2-1

CDR3nt: TGTGCCAGTTGCCCGGGACAAGGCTCGAATGAGCAGTTCTTC
CDR3aa: CASCPGQGSNEQFF
d_gene: .
abundance: .
v_gene: TRBV2
j_gene: TRBJ2-1

CDR3nt: TGTGCCAGCAGCTTATCTCATACTAACTACAATGAGCAGTTCTTC
CDR3aa: CASSLSHTNYNEQFF
d_gene: .
abundance: .
v_gene: TRBV7-2
j_gene: TRBJ2-1

CDR3nt: TGCAGCGTTGAGGGGCCAGGCTACACCTTC
CDR3aa: CSVEGPGYTF
d_gene: .
abundance: .
v_gene: TRBV29-1
j_gene: TRBJ1-2

CDR3nt: TGCGCCAGCAGCCAGCAACAGGGGGCTGGAAACACCATATATTTT
CDR3aa: CASSQQQGAGNTIYF
d_gene: TRBD1
abundance: .
v_gene: TRBV4-3
j_gene: TRBJ1-3

CDR3nt: TGTGCCAGCAGCCAAGATTATCAGGGGGGAAACACCATATATTTT
CDR3aa: CASSQDYQGGNTIYF
d_gene: .
abundance: .
v_gene: TRBV4-2
j_gene: TRBJ1-3

CDR3nt: TGTGCCAGCAGCCTAACAGCAGGGGGCTACACCGGGGAGCTGTTTTTT
CDR3aa: CASSLTAGGYTGELFF
d_gene: TRBD1
abundance: .
v_gene: TRBV7-8
j_gene: TRBJ2-2

CDR3nt: TGTGCCAGCAGTAGGACTTCTGGAAACACCATATATTTT
CDR3aa: CASSRTSGNTIYF
d_gene: .
abundance: .
v_gene: TRBV6-6
j_gene: TRBJ1-3

CDR3nt: TGCGCCAGCAGCTTGCAGGGGGATAGCAATCAGCCCCAGCATTTT
CDR3aa: CASSLQGDSNQPQHF
d_gene: TRBD1
abundance: .
v_gene: TRBV5-1
j_gene: TRBJ1-5

CDR3nt: TGTGCCAGCAGTTCGCGGGCTAGTCAACCCTATGGCTACACCTTC
CDR3aa: CASSSRASQPYGYTF
d_gene: .
abundance: .
v_gene: TRBV28
j_gene: TRBJ1-2

CDR3nt: TGTGCCAGCAGCGGAAGAGGGGGGGCGGGGGAGACCCAGTACTTC
CDR3aa: CASSGRGGAGETQYF
d_gene: .
abundance: .
v_gene: TRBV7-3
j_gene: TRBJ2-5

CDR3nt: TGTGCCAGCAGCGTTAGCGGGGGGGCCGCCTACAATGAGCAGTTCTTC
CDR3aa: CASSVSGGAAYNEQFF
d_gene: TRBD2
abundance: .
v_gene: TRBV9
j_gene: TRBJ2-1

CDR3nt: TGTGCCAGCAGTGAACCGAAAGCGGAACGCTACGAGCAGTACTTC
CDR3aa: CASSEPKAERYEQYF
d_gene: .
abundance: once
v_gene: TRBV6-1
j_gene: TRBJ2-7

CDR3nt: TGTGCCAGCAGTGAAACAGGGGGAAACACCATATATTTT
CDR3aa: CASSETGGNTIYF
d_gene: .
abundance: .
v_gene: TRBV2
j_gene: TRBJ1-3

CDR3nt: TGTGCCAGCTCACGGCGGACAGCCTCACCGGCCGGCTACACCTTC
CDR3aa: CASSRRTASPAGYTF
d_gene: .
abundance: .
v_gene: TRBV18
j_gene: TRBJ1-2

CDR3nt: TGTGCCAGCAGTGAAGCCCCAGGGCGGGAGTTCTACGAGCAGTACTTC
CDR3aa: CASSEAPGREFYEQYF
d_gene: TRBD2
abundance: .
v_gene: TRBV6-1
j_gene: TRBJ2-7

CDR3nt: TGCGCCAGCAGCTTGGGGGCTTACGAGCAGTACTTC
CDR3aa: CASSLGAYEQYF
d_gene: .
abundance: .
v_gene: TRBV5-1
j_gene: TRBJ2-7

CDR3nt: TGTGCCAGTAGTATAGAGACCGCGGGGACTAGCTCCTACAATGAGCAGTTCTTC
CDR3aa: CASSIETAGTSSYNEQFF
d_gene: TRBD2
abundance: .
v_gene: TRBV19
j_gene: TRBJ2-1

CDR3nt: TGTGCCAGCAGCTTATCGACTGGGAACTATGGCTACACCTTC
CDR3aa: CASSLSTGNYGYTF
d_gene: .
abundance: once
v_gene: TRBV7-9
j_gene: TRBJ1-2

CDR3nt: TGTGCCAGCAGTGCATCGAGCAATTCGAGGCAGTTCTTC
CDR3aa: CASSASSNSRQFF
d_gene: .
abundance: .
v_gene: TRBV27
j_gene: TRBJ2-1

CDR3nt: TGCGCCAGCAGCCCAAGGACTGATTCCTACGAGCAGTACTTC
CDR3aa: CASSPRTDSYEQYF
d_gene: .
abundance: .
v_gene: TRBV5-1
j_gene: TRBJ2-7

CDR3nt: TGTGCCAGTAGTATAGGGGCGCTAACTAGCGGGAGGAACACAGATACGCAGTATTTT
CDR3aa: CASSIGALTSGRNTDTQYF
d_gene: TRBD2
abundance: .
v_gene: TRBV19
j_gene: TRBJ2-3

CDR3nt: TGTGCCAGCAGGAAGACAAACACAGATACGCAGTATTTT
CDR3aa: CASRKTNTDTQYF
d_gene: .
abundance: .
v_gene: TRBV6-1
j_gene: TRBJ2-3

CDR3nt: TGTGCCATCAGTGGATTGACAGGGGACAATCAGCCCCAGCATTTT
CDR3aa: CAISGLTGDNQPQHF
d_gene: TRBD1
abundance: few
v_gene: TRBV10-3
j_gene: TRBJ1-5